This paragraph covers one T cell receptor beta chain sequence. At one boundary the junction diverges from the germline segment, which might be a read error. The CDR3 extends over 13 amino acids. Germline V gene lookup returns CDR1 SEHNR and CDR2 FQNEAQ (reference sequence). This record belongs to a study of Graves' ophthalmopathy and Graves' hyperthyroidism. Amplification of the TCR beta CDR3 regions used RNA transcripts (as template). First-round RT-PCR relied on HTBI primers, and a second-round multiplex PCR came next. Using its own MiXCR run on the multiplex PCR reads, TCRdb lists one record per CDR3 protein. The sample lists around 520,000 distinct CDR3 sequences, 35% to 40% occurring once.

The sequencing sample was made of peripheral blood or thyroid tissue (not recorded which). This clonotype was sampled from an adult man with Graves' hyperthyroidism. V gene TRBV7-9 combines with J gene TRBJ2-7; no clear D gene. As DNA, the CDR3 is TGTGCCAGCAGCCAAAACCCATCCTACAAGCAGTACTTC. The encoded protein is CASSQNPSYKQYF.